A selection of T cell receptor beta chains follows, all from one sample in a study of beta chain features in type 1 diabetes. Sequencing was performed with immunoSEQ multiplex PCR; in TCRdb, only in-frame clones are kept and a portion is missing. The repertoire holds about 700,000 clones, with under 15% as singletons. Sequencing input: naive CD4+ T cells from blood. The receptors originated from a young man with type 1 diabetes. The CDR3 runs from the conserved cysteine through the conserved F or W. D genes are given only for firm matches. Clone sizes are given selectively: once, few, many, or a class where the clone is expanded.

D	size	J	V	CDR3	DNA
TRBD2	few	TRBJ2-5	TRBV4-1	CASSQGLAGTLSTQYF	TGCGCCAGCAGCCAGGGACTAGCGGGGACCTTAAGTACCCAGTACTTC
TRBD1	few	TRBJ2-7	TRBV29-1	CSVEDRARDSTYEQYF	TGCAGCGTTGAAGATAGGGCCCGGGACAGTACCTACGAGCAGTACTTC
-	-	TRBJ2-5	TRBV7-9	CASSLAGAQETQYF	TGTGCCAGCAGCTTAGCGGGGGCCCAAGAGACCCAGTACTTC
-	few	TRBJ2-4	TRBV6-5	CASSYPGAPKNIQYF	TGTGCCAGCAGTTACCCGGGGGCGCCCAAAAACATTCAGTACTTC
-	few	TRBJ1-1	TRBV29-1	CSSYLGGITEAFF	TGCAGCTCCTACTTGGGGGGGATCACTGAAGCTTTCTTT
TRBD1	-	TRBJ2-3	TRBV6-6	CASRDAGGSTDTQYF	TGTGCCAGTCGGGATGCAGGGGGTAGCACAGATACGCAGTATTTT
-	few	TRBJ2-1	TRBV7-6	CASSSRDSGSSYNEQFF	TGTGCCAGCAGCTCTCGCGATAGCGGAAGCTCCTACAATGAGCAGTTCTTC
-	-	TRBJ1-2	TRBV12-5	CASGTGTSLYGYTF	TGTGCTAGTGGCACCGGGACTAGCCTCTATGGCTACACCTTC
-	-	TRBJ1-2	TRBV6-5	CASSYLQRNYGYTF	TGTGCCAGCAGTTACCTCCAGCGAAACTATGGCTACACCTTC
-	few	TRBJ2-7	TRBV30	CACSRGSYEQYF	TGTGCCTGTTCTAGGGGCTCCTACGAGCAGTACTTC
TRBD1	few	TRBJ1-6	TRBV29-1	CSVAGTANSPLHF	TGCAGCGTTGCCGGGACAGCCAATTCACCCCTCCACTTT
-	-	TRBJ2-5	TRBV18	CASSPSRGQETQYF	TGTGCCAGCTCACCCTCCAGGGGCCAAGAGACCCAGTACTTC
-	few	TRBJ1-1	TRBV29-1	CSVGAELGEAFF	TGCAGCGTTGGGGCAGAACTAGGTGAAGCTTTCTTT
TRBD1	-	TRBJ1-2	TRBV16	CASSPGTAYGYTF	TGTGCCAGCAGCCCCGGGACAGCCTATGGCTACACCTTC
-	-	TRBJ1-4	TRBV29-1	CSGGWANEKLFF	TGCAGCGGGGGATGGGCTAATGAAAAACTGTTTTTT
-	-	TRBJ2-7	TRBV7-2	CASSLPGLRLEQYF	TGTGCCAGCAGCCTACCGGGCCTTCGGCTCGAGCAGTACTTC
-	once	TRBJ1-1	TRBV2	CPSSDDREAFF	TGTCCCTCCAGCGACGACCGGGAAGCTTTCTTT
-	-	TRBJ2-1	TRBV4-1	CASSPYRAQYNEQFF	TGCGCCAGCAGCCCTTACAGAGCCCAATACAATGAGCAGTTCTTC
TRBD1	few	TRBJ2-7	TRBV19	CASSTGQTYEQYF	TGTGCCAGTAGCACGGGACAGACCTACGAGCAGTACTTC
TRBD1	few	TRBJ1-4	TRBV7-9	CASTSRGRDEKLFF	TGTGCCAGCACCTCGAGGGGGCGTGATGAAAAACTGTTTTTT
-	-	TRBJ2-7	TRBV4-1	CASSQDGFFGTTLEQYF	TGCGCCAGCAGCCAAGATGGCTTTTTCGGGACGACCCTCGAGCAGTACTTC
-	few	TRBJ1-5	TRBV29-1	CSVDFGGDQPQHF	TGCAGCGTTGACTTTGGAGGTGATCAGCCCCAGCATTTT
TRBD1	-	TRBJ1-2	TRBV5-1	CASSPTGTNYGYTF	TGCGCCAGCAGCCCGACAGGGACGAACTATGGCTACACCTTC
-	-	TRBJ2-3	TRBV25-1	CASSELMAGRTDTQYF	TGTGCCAGCAGTGAATTGATGGCGGGGCGCACAGATACGCAGTATTTT
TRBD1	-	TRBJ2-2	TRBV29-1	CSVKTGKNTGELFF	TGCAGCGTAAAGACAGGGAAAAACACCGGGGAGCTGTTTTTT
-	few	TRBJ2-2	TRBV30	CACPPPLRNTGELFF	TGTGCCTGCCCCCCCCCTCTGAGGAACACCGGGGAGCTGTTTTTT